This TCR beta chain comes out of a study of shared clonotypes between healthy human individuals. J lost 2 bases, V lost 5 bases, and 8 bases had no gene match. Germline CDR1 and CDR2: SGHVS and FNYEAQ. This CDR3 has 15 residues. TCRdb keeps only in-frame clones here, not all; method: immunoSEQ multiplex PCR. The table lists about 2 million clones, about 95% of them singletons, with roughly 1.1% in the top ten. As defined, naive CD8 cells were CD45RO-negative and positively selected for CCR7, with terminally differentiated effector memory CD45RA+ cells excluded. Study findings and constraints: Estimated richness values were generally larger in naive subsets than in memory subsets. It was observed that roughly 4.8% of naive CD4 clonotypes were shared across several donors.

For this clone: Its target is unknown.

What was sequenced was naive CD8+ T cells sorted from blood. The sequence derives from a man younger than 35 in good health. This chain joins TRBV7-6 and TRBJ2-7, with 8 positions matching TRBD2. The CDR3, as DNA: TGTGCCAGCAGCGCCGCGGGACTAGAAGCCTACGAGCAGTACTTC. Protein: CASSAAGLEAYEQYF.